The source of this TCR beta chain is a study of T cell repertoires in aging, cancer and after chemotherapy. Study-wide results and caveats: Healthy donors lost TCR diversity with age mainly through richness, cancer patients through richness and evenness.

About this clonotype itself: Its antigen is currently unknown.

Rearranged V-D-J TRB sequences were amplified with a mixed TRB-A/B primer pool. TCRdb re-called the multiplex PCR reads with MiXCR, one entry per CDR3 protein. The sample carries approximately 10,000 distinct CDR3 sequences, 30% recorded once. The template was genomic DNA from peripheral blood, not RNA. Trimming removed 7 bases from V and 8 bases from J, with 20 bases in between. In germline, CDR1 is MNHNY, CDR2 SVGAGI (reference sequence). This CDR3 comprises 15 residues. This TCR was recovered from a human donor in good health. Sequenced material: blood. The rearrangement uses TRBV6-6 and TRBJ2-2; D perhaps matches TRBD1 (6 bases). CDR3 in amino acids: CASMGDTIPTGELFF. The CDR3 DNA follows: TGTGCCAGCATGGGGGACACAATACCGACTGGGGAGCTGTTTTTT.